A selection of T cell receptor beta chains follows, all from one sample in a study of monozygotic twins with inflammatory bowel disease. TCRdb re-called the 5' RACE reads and gives one entry per CDR3 protein, without DNA. The ten top clones account for roughly 12%, within a sample of about 110,000 distinct CDR3 sequences. Sequencing used blood. The receptors here all came from a human donor with ulcerative colitis or Crohn's disease, or a healthy co-twin of an affected twin (not recorded which). The CDR3 runs from the conserved cysteine through the conserved F or W. The order of the fields is V gene, J gene, CDR3 protein.

V: TRBV5-1; J: TRBJ2-1; CDR3: CASSLAAGGYNEQFF
V: TRBV6-4; J: TRBJ1-6; CDR3: CASSEGGDSPLHF
V: TRBV5-6; J: TRBJ1-5; CDR3: CASSLGQVNNQPQHF
V: TRBV3-1; J: TRBJ2-6; CDR3: CASSQESNGANVLTF
V: TRBV9; J: TRBJ2-2; CDR3: CASSQGAGEGTGELFF
V: TRBV7-2; J: TRBJ2-6; CDR3: CASSLAPGANVLTF
V: TRBV5-1; J: TRBJ2-1; CDR3: CASSLHRQINNEQFF
V: TRBV28; J: TRBJ2-1; CDR3: CASSFRSSYNEQFF
V: TRBV29-1; J: TRBJ2-5; CDR3: CSVSVAGGGETQYF
V: TRBV6-5; J: TRBJ1-2; CDR3: CASSYSARLGGGYTF
V: TRBV15; J: TRBJ2-2; CDR3: CATSRTGGNTGELFF
V: TRBV12-3/TRBV12-4; J: TRBJ1-1; CDR3: CASSFGIRGTEAFF
V: TRBV6-6; J: TRBJ2-7; CDR3: CASSGDRYEQYF
V: TRBV20-1; J: TRBJ1-6; CDR3: CSALGTPYYNSPLHF
V: TRBV7-2; J: TRBJ2-1; CDR3: CASSSRRGRTSESSYNEQFF
V: TRBV29-1; J: TRBJ2-1; CDR3: CSVFSAFRGEQFF
V: TRBV12-3/TRBV12-4; J: TRBJ2-1; CDR3: CASSSELSGGGHEQFF
V: TRBV7-2; J: TRBJ2-3; CDR3: CASSPGARRIADTQYF
V: TRBV10-3; J: TRBJ2-3; CDR3: CAISAGGGDTQYF
V: TRBV7-3; J: TRBJ2-3; CDR3: CASSTRQGMDTQYF